This TCR beta chain came from a study of cytomegalovirus exposure and HLA in healthy donors. Primers included in the PCR were 60 Vbeta and 13 Jbeta primers. Assay used: immunoSEQ multiplex PCR; TCRdb lists only in-frame clones, some missing. The repertoire holds 100,000 to 150,000 clones, with 70% to 80% as singletons. Comment on this clone: No antigen is known for it.

Study results and caveats: A later analysis linked a missense DCLRE1C variant to TCR beta V- and J-gene trimming.

The CDR3 has 11 residues. This clonotype was obtained from a female donor in good health and CMV-seronegative. V is TRBV21-1 and J is TRBJ2-7; TRBD2 reflects the table's D call only, with no check against the DNA. TRBV21-1 is deemed a pseudogene. The sample was PBMCs. This CDR3 is CASSAGRGQYF. The CDR3 DNA reads TGTGCCAGCAGCGCCGGGAGGGGGCAGTACTTC.